The 17 T cell receptor beta chains presented below share a single source sample, sequenced in a study of blood T cell repertoires in COVID-19. Clones were read by immunoSEQ multiplex PCR, and TCRdb kept only the in-frame ones, dropping some. The table lists 99,000 or so clones, 75% to 95% of them singletons. The specimen was peripheral blood. These receptors came from a human donor in a cohort sampled during active COVID-19.

The rearrangement uses TRBV21-1 and TRBJ2-2; no check of the table's D call, TRBD1, against the DNA was made. TRBV21-1 constitutes a pseudogene. The CDR3 runs 16 residues. CDR3 residues: CASSKVVTGATGELFF. In nucleotides, the CDR3 is TGTGCCAGCAGCAAAGTCGTGACAGGGGCCACCGGGGAGCTGTTTTTT.

The chain couples TRBV6-5 to TRBJ1-5, with D uncertain. The CDR3 covers 14 residues. Germline CDR1 is MNHEY and CDR2 is SVGAGI. With 0 bases removed from V and 1 base from J, the gap between germline ends came to 4 bases. CDR3 region: CASSYSQSNQPQHF. The CDR3 nucleotides are TGTGCCAGCAGTTACTCACAGAGCAATCAGCCCCAGCATTTT.

This clone appeared a few times. V and J are TRBV30 and TRBJ1-1, with 7 bases aligning to TRBD1. The CDR3 runs 13 residues. Germline V gene lookup returns CDR1 GTSNPN and CDR2 SVGIG (reference sequence). V was clipped by 3 bases and J by 3 bases; unmatched bases: 4. The CDR3 DNA reads TGTGCCTGGAGCTGGACAGGAGACACTGAAGCTTTCTTT. Amino acids: CAWSWTGDTEAFF.

This chain links TRBV9 with TRBJ2-2; 8 nucleotides match TRBD2. CDR3 length: 17 amino acids. Germline V CDR1 and CDR2: SGDLS, YYNGEE. V was clipped by 0 bases and J by 1 base; unmatched bases: 5. CDR3 DNA sequence: TGTGCCAGCAGCGTAGCTTTCGGGACTAGGAACACCGGGGAGCTGTTTTTT. It yields the protein CASSVAFGTRNTGELFF.

This clone was found once. The chain employs TRBV14 and TRBJ1-2; D is unclear. Germline assignment: CDR1 SGHDN and CDR2 FVKESK. V gave up 0 bases and J gave up 4 bases, with 12 bases separating them. This CDR3 comprises 15 residues. CDR3 region: CASSQDPRSSYGYTF. CDR3 bases: TGTGCCAGCAGCCAAGATCCTCGTTCCAGCTATGGCTACACCTTC.

The chain joins TRBV7-9 to TRBJ2-3; D unresolved. Germline V gene lookup returns CDR1 SEHNR and CDR2 FQNEAQ (reference sequence). This CDR3 spans 12 amino acids. The germline V and J ends were trimmed by 5 bases and 0 bases, with 3 bases remaining between them. The CDR3 nucleotides are TGTGCCAGCAGCCCTAGCACAGATACGCAGTATTTT. Its protein product is CASSPSTDTQYF. Drawing the rest from reference TRBV7-9 and TRBJ2-3, the complete variable domain is DTGVSQNPRHKITKRGQNVTFRCDPISEHNRLYWYRQTLGQGPEFLTYFQNEAQLEKSRLLSDRFSAERPKGSFSTLEIQRTEQGDSAMYLCASSPSTDTQYFGPGTRLTVL.

The rearrangement links TRBV18 to TRBJ1-4; D unresolved. The CDR3 spans 15 residues. The ends were cut back, 3 bases at V and 6 bases at J, with 14 bases in the middle. From germline, CDR1 is KGHSH and CDR2 LQKENI. CDR3 sequence reads: CASSPMRGYDEKLFF. In DNA form, the CDR3 reads TGTGCCAGCTCACCTATGCGGGGATATGATGAAAAACTGTTTTTT.

This clone was counted a single time. The gene calls are TRBV15 and TRBJ2-3, with 7 bases matching TRBD2. Germline values: CDR1 LNHNV, CDR2 YYDKDF (reference sequence). V was pared by 4 bases and J by 6 bases, with 10 bases of the junction left unmatched. This CDR3 has 15 residues. The CDR3 spells CATSTRLGRADTQYF. The CDR3 nucleotides read TGTGCCACCAGCACCCGACTGGGGAGGGCTGATACGCAGTATTTT.

A single count supports this clone. The V gene is TRBV19, the J gene TRBJ1-2, with TRBD1 matching over 7 bases. V lost 5 bases and J lost 4; bases outside the gene matches: 7. This CDR3 region has 14 residues. In germline, CDR1 is LNHDA, CDR2 SQIVND (reference sequence). The CDR3, as DNA: TGTGCCAGTAGTGAGGGACAGTCTTTCTATGGCTACACCTTC. Translated: CASSEGQSFYGYTF.

This clone has only one observation. This chain connects TRBV28 to TRBJ1-5; TRBD1 matches at 9 bases. This CDR3 has 15 amino acids. Germline V lookup: CDR1 MDHEN, CDR2 SYDVKM. V lost 4 bases to trimming and J lost 7 bases; unmatched junction nucleotides: 8. The CDR3 sequence: CASSSLQGALQPQHF. CDR3 coding DNA: TGTGCCAGCAGTTCGTTACAGGGGGCCTTACAGCCCCAGCATTTT.

This rearrangement joins TRBV24-1 to TRBJ2-5; 10 bases agree with TRBD1. The CDR3 is 14 residues long. Per the germline V gene, CDR1 is KGHDR and CDR2 is SFDVKD. V dropped 9 bases and J dropped 5; count of bases not matched to a gene: 8. This chain's CDR3 is CATSRDRGEETQYF. The CDR3 DNA reads TGTGCCACCTCCCGGGACAGGGGTGAGGAGACCCAGTACTTC.

The chain combines TRBV7-8 with TRBJ2-3, with 15 positions matching TRBD2. This CDR3 contains 18 residues. Germline trimming cut 0 bases from V and 5 bases from J; bases unmatched to any gene: 6. CDR1 is SGHVS and CDR2 is FQNEAQ in the germline V gene. The CDR3 nucleotides are TGTGCCAGCAGCTTAGCTACCGGACTAGCGGGAGGGATAGATACGCAGTATTTT. Protein: CASSLATGLAGGIDTQYF.

This chain links TRBV19 with TRBJ1-2; 7 bases match TRBD1. The J segment lost 8 bases and the V segment lost 7 bases, leaving 7 bases of the junction unmatched. CDR1 is LNHDA and CDR2 is SQIVND in the germline V gene (reference sequence). The CDR3 runs 12 residues. CDR3 nucleotide sequence: TGTGCCAGTACTAAGGGGGCTGTAGGCTACACCTTC. Its protein product is CASTKGAVGYTF.

V and J are TRBV6-2 or TRBV6-3 and TRBJ2-1; 12 nucleotides match TRBD2. Germline V lookup: CDR1 MNHEY, CDR2 SVGEGT. The CDR3 consists of 18 residues. Germline trimming cut 4 bases from V and 5 bases from J; bases unmatched to any gene: 12. This chain's CDR3 is CASSFPQLAGGPDNEQFF. The CDR3, as DNA: TGTGCCAGCAGTTTCCCCCAGCTAGCGGGAGGGCCGGACAATGAGCAGTTCTTC.

This sequence joins TRBV27 and TRBJ2-1, with D perhaps matching TRBD2 (6 bases). V lost 5 bases and J 7 bases, leaving 18 bases between the germline ends. The germline gives CDR1 MNHEY, CDR2 SMNVEV (reference sequence). There are 15 residues in the CDR3. CDR3 amino acids: CASSLSGLGGNEQFF. The CDR3 DNA reads as TGTGCCAGCAGTCTCTCAGGACTTGGGGGGAATGAGCAGTTCTTC.

The chain combines TRBV27 with TRBJ2-7, with D maybe TRBD2 (5 bases). The CDR3 length is 14 residues. Germline V CDR1 and CDR2: MNHEY, SMNVEV (reference sequence). Trimming stripped 6 bases from V and 7 bases from J, with 19 bases between. CDR3 coding DNA: TGTGCCAGCAGGATCGGCGGCTCTACGGGGGAGCAGTACTTC. It yields the protein CASRIGGSTGEQYF.

V usage is TRBV5-4 and J usage is TRBJ2-4; the match to TRBD1 covers 10 bases. There are 19 residues in the CDR3. Germline assignment: CDR1 SGHNT and CDR2 YYREEE (reference sequence). With 4 bases clipped from V and 0 bases from J, the junction kept 13 bases outside the gene matches. The CDR3 nucleotides are TGTGCCAGCAGCGGGGGGACAGGGGTAGATTATCCAGCCAAAAACATTCAGTACTTC. This codes for CASSGGTGVDYPAKNIQYF. The full variable domain, its missing parts supplied by reference TRBV5-4 and TRBJ2-4, is ETGVTQSPTHLIKTRGQQVTLRCSSQSGHNTVSWYQQALGQGPQFIFQYYREEENGRGNFPPRFSGLQFPNYSSELNVNALELDDSALYLCASSGGTGVDYPAKNIQYFGAGTRLSVL.